A single sample is the source of the 14 T cell receptor beta chains below, sequenced in a study of cytomegalovirus exposure and HLA in healthy donors. The method was immunoSEQ multiplex PCR; TCRdb's version includes in-frame clones alone and lacks a portion of them. The table records hundreds of thousands of clones, around 86% of them present only once. Sequenced: PBMCs. The receptor source for this set is a woman aged 18-35 years in good health and CMV-seropositive.

J is TRBJ2-2 and V is TRBV10-3; 10 positions match TRBD1. CDR1 and CDR2 from the germline V gene are ENHRY and SYGVKD. Germline trimming cut 10 bases from V and 0 bases from J; bases unmatched to any gene: 8. This CDR3 spans 16 amino acids. The CDR3 region has the DNA TGTGCCACCGGGACAGGGGAAAACGCGAACACCGGGGAGCTGTTTTTT. Translating it yields CATGTGENANTGELFF.

This clone showed up just a few times. The V and J genes are TRBV19 and TRBJ1-2, with D maybe TRBD1 (5 bases). The V gene's germline CDR1 is LNHDA and CDR2 SQIVND (reference sequence). The germline V and J ends were trimmed by 7 bases and 1 base, with 19 bases remaining between them. This CDR3 has 16 amino acids. The CDR3: CASNLGGDRFNYGYTF. The CDR3 DNA sequence: TGTGCCAGTAACTTGGGGGGGGACCGCTTTAACTATGGCTACACCTTC.

The chain links TRBV5-6 to TRBJ1-2; TRBD1 matches at 7 bases. In germline, CDR1 is SGHDT, CDR2 YYEEEE. The CDR3 runs to 15 residues. J was trimmed by 7 bases and V by 4 bases; bases with no gene match: 13. CDR3 loop: CASSTSAQGLGGYTF. Written as DNA, the CDR3 is TGTGCCAGCAGCACGTCGGCACAGGGGTTAGGTGGCTACACCTTC.

J is TRBJ1-4 and V is TRBV27; 9 positions agree with TRBD1. Per the germline V gene, CDR1 is MNHEY and CDR2 is SMNVEV (reference sequence). V was clipped by 4 bases and J by 7 bases; unmatched bases: 10. The CDR3 runs to 16 residues. The CDR3 DNA reads as TGTGCCAGCAGTTCTTCCACCGGGACAGGGATTGAAAAACTGTTTTTT. It is translated as CASSSSTGTGIEKLFF.

The chain joins TRBV14 to TRBJ1-1; the match to TRBD1 covers 7 bases. The germline V gene encodes CDR1 SGHDN and CDR2 FVKESK. V shed 3 bases, J shed 1 base, and the junction held 5 bases outside the gene matches. The CDR3 spans 15 residues. The CDR3 reads CASSHGRDRNTEAFF. CDR3 bases: TGTGCCAGCAGCCATGGCCGGGACAGGAACACTGAAGCTTTCTTT.

V gene TRBV10-2 combines with J gene TRBJ2-5; 7 bases map to TRBD1. Germline V CDR1 and CDR2: WSHSY, SAAADI. Trimming at V came to 9 bases and at J to 2 bases, leaving 6 bases not matched to a gene. The CDR3 runs to 13 residues. The CDR3 spells CASLLTGQETQYF. CDR3 bases: TGCGCCAGTTTACTGACAGGGCAAGAGACCCAGTACTTC.

The chain uses TRBV25-1 and TRBJ2-2; 10 bases are shared with TRBD1. The V and J ends lost 2 bases and 4 bases, in that order; junction bases with no gene match: 4. Germline CDR1 is MGHDK and CDR2 is SYGVNS. This CDR3 spans 16 amino acids. This CDR3 reads CASSEKRTGGTGELFF. Here the CDR3 DNA reads TGTGCCAGCAGTGAAAAAAGGACAGGGGGCACCGGGGAGCTGTTTTTT.

The V gene is TRBV27, the J gene TRBJ1-1, with a possible D match to TRBD1 (5 bases). The V gene's germline CDR1 is MNHEY and CDR2 SMNVEV (reference sequence). The CDR3 loop spans 12 amino acids. The germline V and J ends were trimmed by 3 bases and 7 bases, with 9 bases remaining between them. CDR3 nucleotides: TGTGCCAGCAGTTTTTGGAGGGGTGAAGCTTTCTTT. Translation gives CASSFWRGEAFF.

Concerning this clone itself: This specimen includes other DNA sequences encoding the same CDR3. The gene calls are TRBV5-6 and TRBJ1-1, with D possibly matching TRBD1 (6 bases). The CDR3 loop spans 11 amino acids. V was cut by 1 base and J by 8 bases, with 6 bases left in between. The germline V gene has CDR1 SGHDT and CDR2 YYEEEE. The CDR3 reads CASSLQGEAFF. CDR3 DNA sequence: TGTGCCAGCAGCTTGCAGGGGGAAGCTTTCTTT.

The chain recombines TRBV5-1 with TRBJ1-1, with TRBD1 identical over 9 bases. With 0 bases clipped from V and 1 base from J, the junction kept 4 bases outside the gene matches. The CDR3 consists of 16 residues. Germline CDR1 and CDR2: SGHRS and YFSETQ. The CDR3 DNA sequence: TGCGCCAGCAGCTTGGGGGACAGGGAGGCGAACACTGAAGCTTTCTTT. Translation gives CASSLGDREANTEAFF.

J is TRBJ2-2 and V is TRBV4-1; weak D call: TRBD1 (5 bases). The CDR3 loop spans 14 amino acids. In germline, CDR1 is MGHRA, CDR2 YSYEKL. Trimming took 4 bases from V and 3 from J, leaving 9 bases between them. As DNA, the CDR3 is TGCGCCAGCAGCCTAGCCAGGGACACCGGGGAGCTGTTTTTT. Translation: CASSLARDTGELFF.

The chain links TRBV19 to TRBJ2-7, with 9 bases identical to TRBD1. Germline values: CDR1 LNHDA, CDR2 SQIVND (reference sequence). Unmatched junction bases numbered 12, after V lost 11 bases and J lost 4 bases. This CDR3 region has 14 residues. The CDR3 protein is CAVKIGTGPYEQYF. CDR3 DNA: TGTGCCGTCAAAATCGGGACAGGGCCTTACGAGCAGTACTTC.

This chain links TRBV9 with TRBJ2-7; D is unresolved. Between the trimmed V and J ends, which lost 0 bases and 3 bases, there was a span of 7 bases. The germline gives CDR1 SGDLS, CDR2 YYNGEE. This CDR3 region has 13 residues. CDR3 residues: CASSVGNNYEQYF. The CDR3 DNA sequence: TGTGCCAGCAGCGTAGGAAACAACTACGAGCAGTACTTC. Complete variable domain (other parts from reference TRBV9 and TRBJ2-7): DSGVTQTPKHLITATGQRVTLRCSPRSGDLSVYWYQQSLDQGLQFLIQYYNGEERAKGNILERFSAQQFPDLHSELNLSSLELGDSALYFCASSVGNNYEQYFGPGTRLTVT.

This clone was observed once. The genes are TRBV9 and TRBJ2-1; 11 bases are a match to TRBD2. The germline V gene encodes CDR1 SGDLS and CDR2 YYNGEE. Losses at the gene ends were 3 bases for V and 7 bases for J; bases not matched to a gene: 3. The CDR3 loop spans 14 amino acids. CDR3 DNA sequence: TGTGCCAGCAGCGGTGGGACTAGCGGTAATGAGCAGTTCTTC. Translating it yields CASSGGTSGNEQFF.